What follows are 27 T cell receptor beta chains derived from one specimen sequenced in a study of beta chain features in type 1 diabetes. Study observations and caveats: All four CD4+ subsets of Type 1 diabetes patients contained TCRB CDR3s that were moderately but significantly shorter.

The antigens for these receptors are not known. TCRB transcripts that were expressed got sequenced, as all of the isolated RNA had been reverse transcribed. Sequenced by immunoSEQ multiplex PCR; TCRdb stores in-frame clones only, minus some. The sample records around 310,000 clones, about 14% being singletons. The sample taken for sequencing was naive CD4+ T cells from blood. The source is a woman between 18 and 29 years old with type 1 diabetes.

DNA of the CDR3: TGCGCCAGCAGCCACTTTGGGGCGAACTATGGCTACACCTTC. Its protein is CASSHFGANYGYTF. The gene calls are TRBV5-1 and TRBJ1-2; D perhaps matches TRBD1 (5 bases). The V gene lost 4 bases and the J gene lost 2 bases, with 12 bases spanning the gap. CDR1 is SGHRS, CDR2 YFSETQ, per germline. The CDR3 has 14 amino acids.

CDR3 loop: CAISEWRQSTDTQYF. The CDR3 bases are TGTGCCATCAGTGAGTGGAGACAGAGCACAGATACGCAGTATTTT. The chain has TRBV10-3 and TRBJ2-3, with a weak D call TRBD1 (5 bases). CDR3 length equals 15 residues. V was cut by 1 base and J by 0 bases, with 8 bases left in between. Germline V CDR1 and CDR2: ENHRY, SYGVKD.

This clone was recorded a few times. This CDR3 reads CASSYRGAGIKETQYF. The CDR3 DNA is TGTGCCAGCAGCTATCGAGGAGCGGGAATTAAAGAGACCCAGTACTTC. The V and J genes are TRBV7-7 and TRBJ2-5, with 7 bases aligning to TRBD2. The CDR3 loop spans 16 amino acids. From germline, CDR1 is SSHAT and CDR2 FNYEAQ (reference sequence). The V segment lost 4 bases and the J segment 3 bases; nucleotides outside the gene matches: 11.

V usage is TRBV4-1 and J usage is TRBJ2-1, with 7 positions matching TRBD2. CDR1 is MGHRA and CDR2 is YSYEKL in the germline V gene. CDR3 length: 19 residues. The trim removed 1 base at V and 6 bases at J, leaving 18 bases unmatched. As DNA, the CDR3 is TGCGCCAGCAGCCAAGCTCCGGGGGTGTGGCGGGAGATCCGCAATGAGCAGTTCTTC. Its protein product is CASSQAPGVWREIRNEQFF.

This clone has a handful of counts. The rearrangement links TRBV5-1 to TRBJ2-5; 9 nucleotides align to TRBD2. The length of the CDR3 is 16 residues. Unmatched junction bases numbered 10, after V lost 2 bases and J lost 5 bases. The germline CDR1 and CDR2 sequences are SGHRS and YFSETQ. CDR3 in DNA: TGCGCCAGCAGCTTTGCGCCGGGACTAGCATGGGAGACCCAGTACTTC. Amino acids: CASSFAPGLAWETQYF. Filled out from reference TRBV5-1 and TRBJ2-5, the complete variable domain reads KAGVTQTPRYLIKTRGQQVTLSCSPISGHRSVSWYQQTPGQGLQFLFEYFSETQRNKGNFPGRFSGRQFSNSRSEMNVSTLELGDSALYLCASSFAPGLAWETQYFGPGTRLLVL.

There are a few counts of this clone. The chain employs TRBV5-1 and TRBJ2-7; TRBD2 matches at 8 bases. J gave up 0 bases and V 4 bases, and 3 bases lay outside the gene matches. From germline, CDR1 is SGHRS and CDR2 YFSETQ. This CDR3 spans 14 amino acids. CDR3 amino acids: CASSAGTSSYEQYV. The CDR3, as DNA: TGCGCCAGCAGCGCCGGGACTAGCTCCTACGAGCAGTACGTC.

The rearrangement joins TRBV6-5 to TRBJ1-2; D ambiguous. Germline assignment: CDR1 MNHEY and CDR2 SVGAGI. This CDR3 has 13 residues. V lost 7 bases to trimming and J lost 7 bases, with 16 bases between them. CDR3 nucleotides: TGTGCCAGCATCGGCGCGGGGTTGTCTGGCTACACCTTC. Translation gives CASIGAGLSGYTF.

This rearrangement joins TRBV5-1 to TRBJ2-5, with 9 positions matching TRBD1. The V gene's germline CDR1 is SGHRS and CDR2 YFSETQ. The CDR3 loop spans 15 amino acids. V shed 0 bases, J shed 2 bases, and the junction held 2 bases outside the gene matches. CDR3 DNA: TGCGCCAGCAGCTTGGAACAGGGGGCTCAAGAGACCCAGTACTTC. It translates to CASSLEQGAQETQYF.

Written as DNA, the CDR3 is TGTGCCAGCTCACGGACAGGGGCAACCTACGAGCAGTACTTC. Translated, it gives CASSRTGATYEQYF. V and J are TRBV18 and TRBJ2-7, with 9 bases identical to TRBD1. The CDR3 runs to 14 residues. CDR1 KGHSH and CDR2 LQKENI come from the germline V gene. V lost 4 bases and J lost 2; bases outside the gene matches: 3.

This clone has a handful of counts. Here the CDR3 DNA reads TGTGCCAGCAGTTTAACGCGCGAAACTCAGCAGTTCTTC. Translation gives CASSLTRETQQFF. V and J are TRBV28 and TRBJ2-1; no definite D call. Germline assignment: CDR1 MDHEN and CDR2 SYDVKM. V shed 2 bases and J shed 11 bases, with 13 bases lying between them. The CDR3 loop spans 13 amino acids.

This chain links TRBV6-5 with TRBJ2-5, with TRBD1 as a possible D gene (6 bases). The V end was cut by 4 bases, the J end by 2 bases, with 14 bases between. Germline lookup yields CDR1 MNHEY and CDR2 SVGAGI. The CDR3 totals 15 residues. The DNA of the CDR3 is TGTGCCAGCAGTTGGCAGGGGCTAGGGCAAGAGACCCAGTACTTC. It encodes CASSWQGLGQETQYF.

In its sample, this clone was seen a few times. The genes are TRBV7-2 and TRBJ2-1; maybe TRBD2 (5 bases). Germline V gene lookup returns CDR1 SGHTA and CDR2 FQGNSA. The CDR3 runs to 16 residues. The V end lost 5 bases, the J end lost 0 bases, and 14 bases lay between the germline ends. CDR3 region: CASSPGKPSSYNEQFF. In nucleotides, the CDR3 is TGTGCCAGCAGCCCCGGGAAGCCGAGCTCCTACAATGAGCAGTTCTTC.

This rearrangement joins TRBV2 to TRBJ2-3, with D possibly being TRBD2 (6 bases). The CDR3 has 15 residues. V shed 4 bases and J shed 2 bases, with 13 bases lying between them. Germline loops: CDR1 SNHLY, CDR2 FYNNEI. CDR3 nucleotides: TGTGCCAGCAGTGGTTCGGGAGCCCACACAGATACGCAGTATTTT. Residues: CASSGSGAHTDTQYF.

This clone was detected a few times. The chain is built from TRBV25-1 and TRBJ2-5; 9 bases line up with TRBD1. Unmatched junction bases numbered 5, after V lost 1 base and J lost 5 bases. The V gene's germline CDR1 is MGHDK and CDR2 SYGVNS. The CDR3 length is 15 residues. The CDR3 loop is CASSESTGGRETQYF. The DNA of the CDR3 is TGTGCCAGCAGTGAATCGACAGGGGGTAGGGAGACCCAGTACTTC.

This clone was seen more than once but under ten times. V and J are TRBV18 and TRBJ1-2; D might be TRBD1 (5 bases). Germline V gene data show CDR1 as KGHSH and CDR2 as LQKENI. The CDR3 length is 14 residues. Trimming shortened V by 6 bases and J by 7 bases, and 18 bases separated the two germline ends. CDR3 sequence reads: CASSSDRGGFGYTF. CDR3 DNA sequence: TGTGCCAGCTCGTCTGACAGAGGCGGTTTTGGCTACACCTTC.

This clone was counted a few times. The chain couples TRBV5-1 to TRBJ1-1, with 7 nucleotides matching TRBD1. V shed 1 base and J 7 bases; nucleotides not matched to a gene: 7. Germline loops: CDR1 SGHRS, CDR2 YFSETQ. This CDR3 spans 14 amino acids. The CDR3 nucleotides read TGCGCCAGCAGCTTGTTTGGCAGGGGGAATGAAGCTTTCTTT. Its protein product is CASSLFGRGNEAFF.

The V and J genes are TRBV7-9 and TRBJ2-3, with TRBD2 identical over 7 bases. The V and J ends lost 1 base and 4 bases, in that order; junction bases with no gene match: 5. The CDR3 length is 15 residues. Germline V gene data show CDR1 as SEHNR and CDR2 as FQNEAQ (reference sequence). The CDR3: CASSLVPSGSDTQYF. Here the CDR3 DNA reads TGTGCCAGCAGCTTAGTCCCTAGCGGTTCAGATACGCAGTATTTT.

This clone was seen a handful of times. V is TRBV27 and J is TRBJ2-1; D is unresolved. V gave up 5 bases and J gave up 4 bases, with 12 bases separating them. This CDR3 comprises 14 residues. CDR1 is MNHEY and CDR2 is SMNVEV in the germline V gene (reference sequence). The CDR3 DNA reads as TGTGCCAGCAGTCGGCTAGTGGGTTACAATGAGCAGTTCTTC. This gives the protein CASSRLVGYNEQFF.

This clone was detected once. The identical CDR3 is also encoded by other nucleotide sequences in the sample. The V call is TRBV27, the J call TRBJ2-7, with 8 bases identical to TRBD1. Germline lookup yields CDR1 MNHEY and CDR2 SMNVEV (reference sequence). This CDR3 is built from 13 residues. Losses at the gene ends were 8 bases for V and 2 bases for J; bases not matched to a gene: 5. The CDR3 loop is CASRRTGTYEQYF. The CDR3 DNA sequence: TGTGCCAGCCGTAGGACAGGGACCTACGAGCAGTACTTC.

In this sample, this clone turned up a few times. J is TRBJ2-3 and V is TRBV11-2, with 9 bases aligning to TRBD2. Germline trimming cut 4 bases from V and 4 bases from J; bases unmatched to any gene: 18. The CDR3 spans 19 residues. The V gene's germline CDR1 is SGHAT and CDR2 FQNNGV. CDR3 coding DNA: TGTGCCAGCAGCTCCTACCGGCTCGCGGGACTAGCCGGACCAGATACGCAGTATTTT. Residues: CASSSYRLAGLAGPDTQYF.

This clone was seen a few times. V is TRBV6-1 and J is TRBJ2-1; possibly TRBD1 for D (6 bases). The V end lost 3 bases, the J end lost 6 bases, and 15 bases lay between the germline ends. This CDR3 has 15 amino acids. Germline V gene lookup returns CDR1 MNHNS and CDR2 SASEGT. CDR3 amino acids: CASSDQGSSTNEQFF. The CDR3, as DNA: TGTGCCAGCAGTGACCAGGGGTCCAGTACCAATGAGCAGTTCTTC.

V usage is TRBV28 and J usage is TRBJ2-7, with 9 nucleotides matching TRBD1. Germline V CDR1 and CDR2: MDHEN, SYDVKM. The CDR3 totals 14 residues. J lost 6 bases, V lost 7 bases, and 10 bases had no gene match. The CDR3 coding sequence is TGTGCCAGCATCCGACCGGACAGGGGTGGCGAGCAGTACTTC. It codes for CASIRPDRGGEQYF.

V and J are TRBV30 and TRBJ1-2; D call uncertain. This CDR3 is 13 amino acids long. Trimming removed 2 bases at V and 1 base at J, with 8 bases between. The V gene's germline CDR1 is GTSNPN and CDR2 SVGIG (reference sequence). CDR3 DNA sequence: TGTGCCTGGAGTCGGCTAGATAACTATGGCTACACCTTC. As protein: CAWSRLDNYGYTF.

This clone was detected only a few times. As DNA, the CDR3 is TGTGCCTGGAGTGTACGGCCGATCGGGGAAAAACTGTTTTTT. It encodes CAWSVRPIGEKLFF. The chain couples TRBV30 to TRBJ1-4; D unresolved. Trimming removed 0 bases at V and 8 bases at J, with 13 bases between. The germline V gene has CDR1 GTSNPN and CDR2 SVGIG (reference sequence). The CDR3 has 14 amino acids.

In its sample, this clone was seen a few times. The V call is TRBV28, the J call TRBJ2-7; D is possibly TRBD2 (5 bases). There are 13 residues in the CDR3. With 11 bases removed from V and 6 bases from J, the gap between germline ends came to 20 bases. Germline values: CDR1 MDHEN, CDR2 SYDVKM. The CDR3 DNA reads TGTGCCTCGTGGCGGGCGGAGAGTGGCGAGCAGTACTTC. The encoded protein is CASWRAESGEQYF.

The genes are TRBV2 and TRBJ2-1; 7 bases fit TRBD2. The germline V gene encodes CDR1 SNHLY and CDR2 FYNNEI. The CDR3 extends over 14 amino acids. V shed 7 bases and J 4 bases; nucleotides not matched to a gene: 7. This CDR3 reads CASNSGEGYNEQFF. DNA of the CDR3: TGTGCCAGCAATTCGGGGGAGGGTTACAATGAGCAGTTCTTC.

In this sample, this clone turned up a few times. The CDR3 region is CASNAGLRETQYF. The CDR3 coding sequence is TGCGCCAGCAACGCGGGGCTTCGAGAGACCCAGTACTTC. The chain joins TRBV5-1 to TRBJ2-5; the D gene is possibly TRBD2 (6 bases). The V end was cut by 6 bases, the J end by 4 bases, with 13 bases between. This CDR3 region has 13 residues. Per the germline V gene, CDR1 is SGHRS and CDR2 is YFSETQ. Complete variable domain (other parts from reference TRBV5-1 and TRBJ2-5): KAGVTQTPRYLIKTRGQQVTLSCSPISGHRSVSWYQQTPGQGLQFLFEYFSETQRNKGNFPGRFSGRQFSNSRSEMNVSTLELGDSALYLCASNAGLRETQYFGPGTRLLVL.